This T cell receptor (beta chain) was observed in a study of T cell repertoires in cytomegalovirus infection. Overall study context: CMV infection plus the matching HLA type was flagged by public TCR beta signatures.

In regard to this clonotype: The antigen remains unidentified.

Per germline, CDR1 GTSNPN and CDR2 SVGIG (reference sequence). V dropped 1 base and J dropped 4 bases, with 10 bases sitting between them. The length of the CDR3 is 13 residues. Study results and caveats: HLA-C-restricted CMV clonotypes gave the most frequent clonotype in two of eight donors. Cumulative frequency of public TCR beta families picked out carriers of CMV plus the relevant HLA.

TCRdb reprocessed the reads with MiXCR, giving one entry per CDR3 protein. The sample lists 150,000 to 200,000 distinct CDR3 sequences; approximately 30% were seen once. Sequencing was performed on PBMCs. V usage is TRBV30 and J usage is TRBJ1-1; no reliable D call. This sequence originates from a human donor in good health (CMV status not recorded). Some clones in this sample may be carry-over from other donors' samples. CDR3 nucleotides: TGTGCCTGGAGTGATCCGGCCCTCACTGAAGCTTTCTTT. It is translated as CAWSDPALTEAFF.